This T cell receptor (beta chain) was sequenced in a study of blood T cell repertoires in COVID-19. Study-level background: COVID-19 samples, acute and convalescent, were from the United States, Italy and Spain. PBMCs, B-cell-depleted T cells, or T cells were the source of the cDNA or gDNA that made up the material.

The CDR3 runs to 15 residues. The J segment lost 5 bases and the V segment lost 4 bases, leaving 9 bases of the junction unmatched. Germline CDR1 is SGHTA and CDR2 is FQGTGA. Authors' data handling: Amplified reference gene primers provided the basis for estimating nucleated cell counts. Sequencing was performed with immunoSEQ multiplex PCR; in TCRdb, only in-frame clones are kept and a portion is missing. The V and J calls and the clone size are those of that table, but D and trimming were determined from the DNA. The sample carries fewer than 350,000 clones, about 92% recorded once. The genes are TRBV7-3 and TRBJ2-7; 9 bases match TRBD1. The material sequenced was peripheral blood. This sequence was found in a woman between 55 and 75 years old with COVID-19, enrolled during active disease. CDR3 in amino acids: CASSSSRTGVNEQYF. The CDR3 region has the DNA TGTGCCAGCAGCTCAAGCCGGACAGGGGTAAACGAGCAGTACTTC.